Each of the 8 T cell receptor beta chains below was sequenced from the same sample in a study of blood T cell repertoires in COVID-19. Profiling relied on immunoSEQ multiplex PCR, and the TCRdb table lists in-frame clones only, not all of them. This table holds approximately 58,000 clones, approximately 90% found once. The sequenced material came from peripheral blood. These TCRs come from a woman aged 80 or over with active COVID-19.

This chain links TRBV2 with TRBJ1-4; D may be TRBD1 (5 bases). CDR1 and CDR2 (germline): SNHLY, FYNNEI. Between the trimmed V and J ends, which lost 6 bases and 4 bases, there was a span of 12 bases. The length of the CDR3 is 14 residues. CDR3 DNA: TGTGCCAGCAGGGGAGGGAGGGGTAATGAAAAACTGTTTTTT. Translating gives CASRGGRGNEKLFF.

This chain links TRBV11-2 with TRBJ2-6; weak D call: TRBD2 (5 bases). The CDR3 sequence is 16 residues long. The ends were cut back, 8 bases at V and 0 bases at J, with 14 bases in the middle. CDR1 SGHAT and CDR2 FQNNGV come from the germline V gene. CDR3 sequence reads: CASQAYGSSGANVLTF. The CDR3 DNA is TGTGCCAGCCAAGCGTATGGGAGCTCTGGGGCCAACGTCCTGACTTTC. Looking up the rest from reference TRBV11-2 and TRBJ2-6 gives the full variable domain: EAGVAQSPRYKIIEKRQSVAFWCNPISGHATLYWYQQILGQGPKLLIQFQNNGVVDDSQLPKDRFSAERLKGVDSTLKIQPAKLEDSAVYLCASQAYGSSGANVLTFGAGSRLTVL.

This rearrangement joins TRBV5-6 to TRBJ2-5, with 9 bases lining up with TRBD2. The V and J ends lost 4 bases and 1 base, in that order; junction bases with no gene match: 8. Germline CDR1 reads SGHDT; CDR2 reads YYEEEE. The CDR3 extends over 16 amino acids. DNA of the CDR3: TGTGCCAGCAGCCCCCATAGCGGGAGCGTCCAAGAGACCCAGTACTTC. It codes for CASSPHSGSVQETQYF.

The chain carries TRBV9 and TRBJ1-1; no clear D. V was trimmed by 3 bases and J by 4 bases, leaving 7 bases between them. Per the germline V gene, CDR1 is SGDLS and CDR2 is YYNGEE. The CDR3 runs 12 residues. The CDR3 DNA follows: TGTGCCAGCAGCGCGGTCTCCACTGAAGCTTTCTTT. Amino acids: CASSAVSTEAFF.

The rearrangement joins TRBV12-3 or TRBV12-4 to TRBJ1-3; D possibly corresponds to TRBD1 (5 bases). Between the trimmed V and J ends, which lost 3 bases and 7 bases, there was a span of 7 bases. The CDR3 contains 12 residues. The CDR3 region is CASSLGGNTIYF. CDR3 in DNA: TGTGCCAGCAGTTTGGGGGGGAACACCATATATTTT.

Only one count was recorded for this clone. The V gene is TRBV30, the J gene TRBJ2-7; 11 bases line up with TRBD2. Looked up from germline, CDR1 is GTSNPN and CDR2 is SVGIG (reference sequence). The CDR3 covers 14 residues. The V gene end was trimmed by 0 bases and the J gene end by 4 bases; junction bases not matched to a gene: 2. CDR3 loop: CAWSVLAGVYEQYF. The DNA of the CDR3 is TGTGCCTGGAGTGTACTAGCGGGAGTATACGAGCAGTACTTC.

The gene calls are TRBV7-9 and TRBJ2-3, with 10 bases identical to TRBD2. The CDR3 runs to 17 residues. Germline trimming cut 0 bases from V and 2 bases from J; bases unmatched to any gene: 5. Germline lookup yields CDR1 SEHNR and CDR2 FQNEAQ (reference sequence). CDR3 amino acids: CASSLALAGGTTDTQYF. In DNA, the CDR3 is TGTGCCAGCAGCTTAGCTTTAGCGGGAGGAACCACAGATACGCAGTATTTT.

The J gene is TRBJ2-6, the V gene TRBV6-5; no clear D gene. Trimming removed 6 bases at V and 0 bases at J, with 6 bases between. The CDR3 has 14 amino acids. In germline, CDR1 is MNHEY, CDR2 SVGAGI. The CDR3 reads CASSEASGANVLTF. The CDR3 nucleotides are TGTGCCAGCAGCGAGGCCTCTGGGGCCAACGTCCTGACTTTC.